This T cell receptor beta chain was sequenced during a study of cytomegalovirus exposure and HLA in healthy donors. The V gene's germline CDR1 is SEHNR and CDR2 FQNEAQ (reference sequence). The CDR3 has 12 residues. With 5 bases removed from V and 3 bases from J, the gap between germline ends came to 7 bases. Primers: 60 Vbeta forward and 13 Jbeta reverse. Only in-frame clones appear in the TCRdb table, and some are missing; sequencing was by immunoSEQ multiplex PCR. The sample yields about 140,000 clones, more than 75% seen once. The sequenced material came from PBMCs. The source is a male donor in good health and CMV-seronegative. The chain has TRBV7-9 and TRBJ2-5; no clear D. CDR3 DNA: TGTGCCAGCAGCCCCCAGGAAGAGACCCAGTACTTC. Translated, it gives CASSPQEETQYF.